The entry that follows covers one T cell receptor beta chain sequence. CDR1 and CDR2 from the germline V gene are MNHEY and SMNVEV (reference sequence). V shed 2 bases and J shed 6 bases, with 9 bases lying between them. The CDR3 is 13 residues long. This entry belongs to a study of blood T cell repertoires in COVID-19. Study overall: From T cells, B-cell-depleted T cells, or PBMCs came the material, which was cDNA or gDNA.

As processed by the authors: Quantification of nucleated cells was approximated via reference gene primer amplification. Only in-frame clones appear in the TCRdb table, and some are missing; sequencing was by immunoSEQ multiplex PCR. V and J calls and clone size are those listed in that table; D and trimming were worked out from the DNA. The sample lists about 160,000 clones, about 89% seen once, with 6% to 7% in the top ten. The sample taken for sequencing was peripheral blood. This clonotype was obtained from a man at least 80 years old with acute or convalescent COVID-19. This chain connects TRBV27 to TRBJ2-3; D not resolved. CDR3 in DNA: TGTGCCAGCAGTTTAAATCGCGGTGATACGCAGTATTTT. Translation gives CASSLNRGDTQYF.